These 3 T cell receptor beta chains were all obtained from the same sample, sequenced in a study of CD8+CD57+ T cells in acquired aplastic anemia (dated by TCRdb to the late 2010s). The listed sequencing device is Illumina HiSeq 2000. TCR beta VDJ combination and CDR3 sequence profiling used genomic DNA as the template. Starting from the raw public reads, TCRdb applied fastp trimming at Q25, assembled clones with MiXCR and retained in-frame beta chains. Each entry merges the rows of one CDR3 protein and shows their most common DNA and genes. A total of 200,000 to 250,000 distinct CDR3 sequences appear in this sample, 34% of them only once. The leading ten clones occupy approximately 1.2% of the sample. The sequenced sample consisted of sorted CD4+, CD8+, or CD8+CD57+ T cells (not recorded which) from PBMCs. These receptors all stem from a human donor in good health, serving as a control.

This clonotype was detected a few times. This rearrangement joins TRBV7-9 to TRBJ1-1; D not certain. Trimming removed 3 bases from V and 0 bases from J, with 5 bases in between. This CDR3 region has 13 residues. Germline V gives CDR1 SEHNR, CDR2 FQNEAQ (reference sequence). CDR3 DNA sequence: TGTGCCAGCAGCTTCTCGCTGAACACTGAAGCTTTCTTT. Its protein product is CASSFSLNTEAFF.

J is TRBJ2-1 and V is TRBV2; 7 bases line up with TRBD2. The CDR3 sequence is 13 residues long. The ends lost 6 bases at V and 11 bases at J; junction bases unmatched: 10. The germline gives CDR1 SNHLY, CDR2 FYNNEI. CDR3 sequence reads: CASSVASGTQQFF. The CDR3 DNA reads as TGTGCCAGCAGCGTGGCTAGCGGAACACAGCAGTTCTTC.

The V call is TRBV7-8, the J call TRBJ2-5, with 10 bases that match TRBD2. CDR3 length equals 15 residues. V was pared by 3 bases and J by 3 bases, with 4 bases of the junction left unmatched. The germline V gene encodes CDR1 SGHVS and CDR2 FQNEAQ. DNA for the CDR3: TGTGCCAGCAGCTTGAGCGGGGGGGACGAAGAGACCCAGTACTTC. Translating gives CASSLSGGDEETQYF.